This T cell receptor (beta chain) came from a study of Ad26.COV2.S vaccination and SARS-CoV-2 variants. This clone came up once. The germline gives CDR1 LNHNV, CDR2 YYDKDF (reference sequence). The ends were cut back, 3 bases at V and 7 bases at J, with 15 bases in the middle. This CDR3 is 14 amino acids long. Profiled with immunoSEQ multiplex PCR; TCRdb holds only in-frame clones, not every one. The sample yields just over 350,000 clones, about 88% seen once. Noted treatment: around 19 received Ad26.COV2.S at low or high dose, single or two shots; about five received placebo; per-sample allocation not given. Collection of samples fell on day 63 after the first vaccine or placebo injection.

This TCR was recovered from a person between 18 and 65 years old who received the Ad26.COV2.S COVID-19 vaccine or a placebo. The genes are TRBV15 and TRBJ1-2; no reliable D call. The sequences come from peripheral blood, collected in a trial of Ad26.COV2.S vaccine versus placebo. CDR3 DNA sequence: TGTGCCACCAGCAGGGGAGAAGGCGGCGGTGGCTACACCTTC. It is translated as CATSRGEGGGGYTF. Supplemented by reference TRBV15 and TRBJ1-2, the full variable domain reads DAMVIQNPRYQVTQFGKPVTLSCSQTLNHNVMYWYQQKSSQAPKLLFHYYDKDFNNEADTPDNFQSRRPNTSFCFLDIRSPGLGDTAMYLCATSRGEGGGGYTFGSGTRLTVV.